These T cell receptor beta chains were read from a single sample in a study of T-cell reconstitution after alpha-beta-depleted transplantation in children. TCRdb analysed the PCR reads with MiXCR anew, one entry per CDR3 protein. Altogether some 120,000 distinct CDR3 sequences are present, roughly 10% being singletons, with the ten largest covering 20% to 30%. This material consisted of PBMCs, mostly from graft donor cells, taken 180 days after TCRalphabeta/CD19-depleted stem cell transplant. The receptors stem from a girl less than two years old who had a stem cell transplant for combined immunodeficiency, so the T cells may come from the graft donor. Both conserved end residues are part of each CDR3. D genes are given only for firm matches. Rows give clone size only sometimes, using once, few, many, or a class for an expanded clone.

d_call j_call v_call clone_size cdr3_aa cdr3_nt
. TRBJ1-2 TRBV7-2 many CASSSQGRRDPYGYTF TGTGCCAGCAGCTCTCAGGGACGCCGTGATCCCTATGGCTACACCTTC
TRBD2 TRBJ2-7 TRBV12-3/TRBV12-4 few CASSQARTSGSHEQYF TGTGCCAGCAGCCAAGCCCGGACTAGCGGGAGCCACGAGCAGTACTTC
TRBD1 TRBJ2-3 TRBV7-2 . CASSSPGQGPSDTQYF TGTGCCAGCAGCTCCCCGGGACAGGGGCCCTCAGATACGCAGTATTTT
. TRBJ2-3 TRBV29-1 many CSVGGSTDTQYF TGCAGCGTTGGGGGTTCCACAGATACGCAGTATTTT
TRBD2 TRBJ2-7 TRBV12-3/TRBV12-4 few CASSFREAGIYEQYF TGTGCCAGCAGTTTTCGGGAGGCGGGAATCTACGAGCAGTACTTC
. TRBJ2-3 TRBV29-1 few CSAPRQGTDTQYF TGCAGCGCCCCCAGGCAGGGGACAGATACGCAGTATTTT
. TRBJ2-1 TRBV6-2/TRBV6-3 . CASSGLTGLRYNEQFF TGTGCCAGCAGTGGACTAACGGGACTCCGCTACAATGAGCAGTTCTTC
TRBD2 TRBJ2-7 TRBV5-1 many CASSLGPPGGSGSYEQYF TGCGCCAGCAGCTTGGGGCCACCGGGGGGATCGGGGTCCTACGAGCAGTACTTC
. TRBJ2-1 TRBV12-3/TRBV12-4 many CASSLGTEQFF TGTGCCAGCAGTTTAGGTACTGAGCAGTTCTTC
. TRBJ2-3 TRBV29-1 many CSVGRETDTQYF TGCAGCGTTGGCAGGGAGACAGATACGCAGTATTTT
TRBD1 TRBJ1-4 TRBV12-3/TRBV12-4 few CASSLQGLPTNEKLFF TGTGCCAGCAGTCTACAGGGGCTGCCAACTAATGAAAAACTGTTTTTT
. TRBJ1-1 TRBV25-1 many CASSARWENTEAFF TGTGCCAGCAGTGCCCGGTGGGAGAACACTGAAGCTTTCTTT
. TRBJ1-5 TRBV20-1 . CSARGAGLHSNQPQHF TGCAGTGCTAGAGGTGCGGGACTCCATAGCAATCAGCCCCAGCATTTT
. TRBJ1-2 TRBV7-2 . CASSSGTLDGYTF TGTGCCAGCAGCTCTGGGACATTGGATGGCTACACCTTC
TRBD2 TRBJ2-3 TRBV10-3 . CAILAGGIDTQYF TGTGCCATTTTAGCGGGGGGCATAGATACGCAGTATTTT
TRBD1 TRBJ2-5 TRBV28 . CASSSNDRGEETQYF TGTGCCAGCAGTTCCAACGACAGGGGGGAAGAGACCCAGTACTTC
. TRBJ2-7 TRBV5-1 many CASSQQTASYEQYF TGCGCCAGCAGCCAGCAAACTGCTTCCTACGAGCAGTACTTC
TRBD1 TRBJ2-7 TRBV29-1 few CSVEPLGDRWYEQYF TGCAGCGTTGAACCATTAGGGGACAGGTGGTACGAGCAGTACTTC
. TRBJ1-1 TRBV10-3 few CAISGSLGMNTEAFF TGTGCCATCAGTGGATCCCTGGGAATGAACACTGAAGCTTTCTTT
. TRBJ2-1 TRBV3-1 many CASSQAVYNEQFF TGTGCCAGCAGCCAAGCAGTTTACAATGAGCAGTTCTTC
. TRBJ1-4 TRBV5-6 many CASSLAGTEKLFF TGTGCCAGCAGCTTAGCAGGGACCGAAAAACTGTTTTTT
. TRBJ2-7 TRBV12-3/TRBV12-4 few CASSRTETYEQYF TGTGCCAGCAGTCGCACAGAGACCTACGAGCAGTACTTC
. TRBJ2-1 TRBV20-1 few CSASFAFNEQFF TGCAGTGCTAGTTTTGCGTTCAATGAGCAGTTCTTC
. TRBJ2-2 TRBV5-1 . CATNRDPNTGELFF TGCGCCACAAACAGGGATCCGAACACCGGGGAGCTGTTTTTT
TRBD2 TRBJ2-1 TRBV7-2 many CASSEGLAKAYNEQFF TGTGCCAGCAGCGAAGGACTAGCGAAGGCCTACAATGAGCAGTTCTTC
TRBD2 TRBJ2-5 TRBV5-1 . CASSFTVAGDQETQYF TGCGCCAGCAGCTTCACGGTAGCGGGAGATCAGGAGACCCAGTACTTC
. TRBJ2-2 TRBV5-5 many CASSLFGARTGELFF TGTGCCAGCAGCTTGTTCGGGGCGAGGACCGGGGAGCTGTTTTTT
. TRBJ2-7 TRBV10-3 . CAISESSQGTEYF TGTGCCATCAGTGAGTCATCCCAGGGGACCGAGTACTTC
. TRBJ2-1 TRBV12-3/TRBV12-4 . CASSHDRSPYNEQFF TGTGCCAGCAGTCACGATCGGTCCCCTTACAATGAGCAGTTCTTC
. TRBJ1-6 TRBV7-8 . CASSPQGRYNSPLHF TGTGCCAGCAGCCCTCAAGGCCGCTATAATTCACCCCTCCACTTT
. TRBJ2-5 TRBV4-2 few CASSQVRQQETQYF TGTGCCAGCAGCCAAGTCCGGCAGCAAGAGACCCAGTACTTC
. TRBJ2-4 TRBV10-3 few CAISAMANKGKNIQYF TGTGCCATCAGTGCCATGGCTAATAAGGGCAAAAACATTCAGTACTTC
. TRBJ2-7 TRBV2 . CASRIGTGYNEQYF TGTGCCAGCAGAATCGGGACTGGTTACAACGAGCAGTACTTC
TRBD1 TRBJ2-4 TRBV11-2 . CASSPPEPGQGLRKNIQYF TGTGCCAGCAGCCCTCCGGAACCGGGACAGGGATTGAGGAAAAACATTCAGTACTTC
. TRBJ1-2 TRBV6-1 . CASTHHREGTNYGYTF TGTGCCAGCACCCACCACAGGGAAGGAACTAACTATGGCTACACCTTC
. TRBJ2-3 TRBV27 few CASSFYGPDTQYF TGTGCCAGCAGTTTCTACGGGCCAGATACGCAGTATTTT
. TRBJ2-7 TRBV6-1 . CASSLSPTTLYEQYF TGTGCCAGCAGCCTTTCTCCGACTACACTCTACGAGCAGTACTTC
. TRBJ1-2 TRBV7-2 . CASSLGGGGYGYTF TGTGCCAGCAGCTTAGGCGGGGGTGGCTATGGCTACACCTTC
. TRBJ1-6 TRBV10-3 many CAISYTGQDNSPLHF TGTGCCATCAGTTACACTGGTCAGGATAATTCACCCCTCCACTTT
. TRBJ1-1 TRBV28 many CATARGTNTEAFF TGTGCCACGGCTAGGGGCACGAACACTGAAGCTTTCTTT
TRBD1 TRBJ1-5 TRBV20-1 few CSALTGGNGNQPQHF TGCAGTGCTTTGACAGGGGGCAACGGCAATCAGCCCCAGCATTTT
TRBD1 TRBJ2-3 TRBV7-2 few CASSLWDRGPDTQYF TGTGCCAGCAGCTTATGGGACAGGGGCCCAGATACGCAGTATTTT
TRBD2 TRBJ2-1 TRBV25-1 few CASSPSSGRGLNEQFF TGTGCCAGCAGCCCTTCTAGCGGGAGAGGATTGAATGAGCAGTTCTTC
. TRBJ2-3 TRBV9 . CASSVVGYRTDTQYF TGTGCCAGCAGCGTAGTGGGATACCGCACAGATACGCAGTATTTT
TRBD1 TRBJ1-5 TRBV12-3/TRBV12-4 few CASSYDRGDQPQHF TGTGCCAGCAGTTACGACAGGGGGGATCAGCCCCAGCATTTT
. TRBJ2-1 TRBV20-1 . CSARDDKLAVEVEQFF TGCAGTGCTAGAGATGATAAACTAGCAGTTGAGGTTGAGCAGTTCTTC
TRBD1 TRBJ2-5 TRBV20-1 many CSARDGTGGFETQYF TGCAGTGCTAGAGATGGGACAGGGGGCTTCGAGACCCAGTACTTC
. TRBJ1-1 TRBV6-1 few CASRTTGVNTEAFF TGTGCCAGCAGAACCACTGGGGTGAACACTGAAGCTTTCTTT
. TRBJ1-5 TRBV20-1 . CSGKGSNQPQHF TGCAGTGGGAAGGGATCCAATCAGCCCCAGCATTTT
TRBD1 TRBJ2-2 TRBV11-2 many CASGRLDRVNTGELFF TGTGCCAGCGGCAGACTGGACAGGGTGAACACCGGGGAGCTGTTTTTT